These 8 T cell receptor beta chains were all obtained from the same sample, sequenced in a study of patients and donors after allogeneic stem cell transplantation. One entry per CDR3 protein, called by TCRdb with MiXCR from the RT-PCR reads. This sample carries about 87,000 distinct CDR3 sequences, approximately 5.2% of them seen once, and the ten largest clones take 2.5% to 3%. The sequencing sample was made of blood, either unsorted or a sorted T cell fraction (not recorded which). Source of these receptors: a human donor who was either an allogeneic HSCT recipient or a stem cell or donor lymphocyte infusion donor (not recorded which). It is not recorded whose cells these are; they may come from a transplant donor.

This clonotype was picked up many times. The rearrangement links TRBV27 to TRBJ2-1; D may be TRBD2 (7 bases). Germline CDR1 reads MNHEY; CDR2 reads SMNVEV (reference sequence). Trimming shortened V by 1 base and J by 7 bases, and 14 bases separated the two germline ends. This CDR3 is built from 15 residues. The CDR3 region has the DNA TGTGCCAGCAGTTTATGGGGGGGCTCGGGGAATGAGCAGTTCTTC. It specifies CASSLWGGSGNEQFF.

The sample holds many counts of this clonotype. This chain uses TRBV19 with TRBJ2-2, with a weak D call TRBD2 (6 bases). This CDR3 is built from 15 residues. V gave up 5 bases and J gave up 0 bases, with 10 bases separating them. Germline CDR1 is LNHDA and CDR2 is SQIVND (reference sequence). The CDR3 DNA is TGTGCCAGTAGTTGGGACTTCGCGAACACCGGGGAGCTGTTTTTT. Translating it yields CASSWDFANTGELFF.

This chain joins TRBV7-2 and TRBJ2-2; perhaps TRBD2 as D (5 bases). There are 15 residues in the CDR3. The germline gives CDR1 SGHTA, CDR2 FQGNSA. V was cut by 1 base and J by 6 bases, with 12 bases left in between. The DNA for the CDR3 is TGTGCCAGCAGCTTAGAATCGTTAGCGTCCGGGGAGCTGTTTTTT. Translated, it gives CASSLESLASGELFF.

This clonotype was recorded at least ten times. The chain combines TRBV4-1 with TRBJ2-1; TRBD2 agrees at 11 bases. The trim removed 0 bases at V and 9 bases at J, leaving 7 bases unmatched. Germline CDR1 and CDR2: MGHRA and YSYEKL. This CDR3 contains 16 residues. In DNA form, the CDR3 reads TGCGCCAGCAGCCAAGATAGTACTAGCGGGAGTCTTGAGCAGTTCTTC. As protein: CASSQDSTSGSLEQFF.

This clonotype appeared many times. This chain joins TRBV7-3 and TRBJ2-6, with D possibly being TRBD2 (6 bases). Trimming shortened V by 5 bases and J by 0 bases, and 14 bases separated the two germline ends. This CDR3 region has 17 residues. Germline V lookup: CDR1 SGHTA, CDR2 FQGTGA. CDR3 protein: CASSLLGGGSGANVLTF. CDR3 coding DNA: TGTGCCAGCAGCCTACTGGGAGGTGGCTCTGGGGCCAACGTCCTGACTTTC.

This clonotype has at least ten counts. The V call is TRBV20-1, the J call TRBJ1-3; D call uncertain. CDR3 length: 13 residues. V was clipped by 5 bases and J by 0 bases, with 8 bases between them. Germline V gene sequence: CDR1 DFQATT, CDR2 SNEGSKA (reference sequence). The CDR3: CSAPAASGNTIYF. In DNA, the CDR3 is TGCAGTGCTCCCGCGGCCTCTGGAAACACCATATATTTT.

This clonotype was seen ten or more times. This chain links TRBV2 with TRBJ1-2; 10 bases map to TRBD1. Germline-derived CDR1 and CDR2 are SNHLY and FYNNEI. V trimming: 7 bases; J trimming: 2 bases; junction bases outside the gene matches: 10. CDR3 length: 16 amino acids. The CDR3 nucleotides read TGTGCCAGCAAATTCCCCGGGACAGGGGCCAACTATGGCTACACCTTC. Translated, it gives CASKFPGTGANYGYTF. The complete variable domain, with remaining parts taken from reference TRBV2 and TRBJ1-2, reads EPEVTQTPSHQVTQMGQEVILRCVPISNHLYFYWYRQILGQKVEFLVSFYNNEISEKSEIFDDQFSVERPDGSNFTLKIRSTKLEDSAMYFCASKFPGTGANYGYTFGSGTRLTVV.

This clonotype was seen repeatedly, ten times or more. This chain links TRBV12-3 or TRBV12-4 with TRBJ1-1, with 8 bases matching TRBD1. The CDR3 is made up of 13 amino acids. V lost 6 bases, J lost 11 bases, and 11 bases stayed unmatched. The CDR3: CASRETGASWAFF. DNA of the CDR3: TGTGCCAGCAGGGAGACAGGGGCCTCCTGGGCTTTCTTT.